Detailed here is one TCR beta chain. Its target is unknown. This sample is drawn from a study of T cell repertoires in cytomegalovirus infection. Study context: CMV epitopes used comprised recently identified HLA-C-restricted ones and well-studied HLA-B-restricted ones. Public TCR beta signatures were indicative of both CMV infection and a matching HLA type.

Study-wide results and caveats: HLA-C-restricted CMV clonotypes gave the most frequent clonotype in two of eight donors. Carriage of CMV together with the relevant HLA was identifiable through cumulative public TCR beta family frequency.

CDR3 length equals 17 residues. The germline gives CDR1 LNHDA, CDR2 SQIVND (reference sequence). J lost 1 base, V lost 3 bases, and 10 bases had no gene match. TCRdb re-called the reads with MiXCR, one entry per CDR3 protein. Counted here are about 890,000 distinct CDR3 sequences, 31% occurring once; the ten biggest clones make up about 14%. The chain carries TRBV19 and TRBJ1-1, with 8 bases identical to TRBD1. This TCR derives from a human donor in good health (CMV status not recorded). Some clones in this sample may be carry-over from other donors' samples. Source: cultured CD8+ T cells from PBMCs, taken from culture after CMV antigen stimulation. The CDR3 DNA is TGTGCCAGTAGTATCCCCCAGGACAGGGAGCGGAACACTGAAGCTTTCTTT. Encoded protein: CASSIPQDRERNTEAFF.